This TCR beta chain was captured in a study of cytomegalovirus exposure and HLA in healthy donors. The primer mix had 60 Vbeta and 13 Jbeta primers. Some clones are missing from TCRdb's copy, which holds only in-frame ones; the method was immunoSEQ multiplex PCR. The sample contains roughly 140,000 clones, 75% to 90% of which appear only once. Per the germline V gene, CDR1 is SNHLY and CDR2 is FYNNEI. The CDR3 is 13 amino acids. J gave up 7 bases and V 6 bases, and 2 bases lay outside the gene matches. Sequencing was done on a sample of PBMCs. The receptor was isolated from a man aged 40-55 years in good health and CMV-seronegative. The chain uses TRBV2 and TRBJ1-6; 8 bases match TRBD1. The CDR3: CASRGQENSPLHF. In DNA, the CDR3 is TGTGCCAGCAGGGGACAGGAAAATTCACCCCTCCACTTT.